This note documents a single TCR beta chain sequence. The entry originates in a study of T cell changes during pregnancy in multiple sclerosis. Using immunoSEQ multiplex PCR, the repertoire was profiled, and TCRdb retains in-frame clones only, with some absent. The repertoire holds around 50,000 clones, approximately 92% seen once, with approximately 0.64% in the top ten. Germline assignment: CDR1 SGHTA and CDR2 FQGNSA. V shed 3 bases and J 6 bases; nucleotides not matched to a gene: 10. CDR3 length: 15 amino acids. The chain uses TRBV7-2 and TRBJ1-2, with 7 bases that match TRBD1. The sequencing used CD4+ T cells from peripheral blood mononuclear cells, collected after pregnancy. The source of this sequence is a female donor with multiple sclerosis, enrolled in a pregnancy study. For the CDR3, the DNA is TGTGCCAGCAGCTTTACCAGACAGGGATGGGATGGCTACACCTTC. This gives the protein CASSFTRQGWDGYTF.